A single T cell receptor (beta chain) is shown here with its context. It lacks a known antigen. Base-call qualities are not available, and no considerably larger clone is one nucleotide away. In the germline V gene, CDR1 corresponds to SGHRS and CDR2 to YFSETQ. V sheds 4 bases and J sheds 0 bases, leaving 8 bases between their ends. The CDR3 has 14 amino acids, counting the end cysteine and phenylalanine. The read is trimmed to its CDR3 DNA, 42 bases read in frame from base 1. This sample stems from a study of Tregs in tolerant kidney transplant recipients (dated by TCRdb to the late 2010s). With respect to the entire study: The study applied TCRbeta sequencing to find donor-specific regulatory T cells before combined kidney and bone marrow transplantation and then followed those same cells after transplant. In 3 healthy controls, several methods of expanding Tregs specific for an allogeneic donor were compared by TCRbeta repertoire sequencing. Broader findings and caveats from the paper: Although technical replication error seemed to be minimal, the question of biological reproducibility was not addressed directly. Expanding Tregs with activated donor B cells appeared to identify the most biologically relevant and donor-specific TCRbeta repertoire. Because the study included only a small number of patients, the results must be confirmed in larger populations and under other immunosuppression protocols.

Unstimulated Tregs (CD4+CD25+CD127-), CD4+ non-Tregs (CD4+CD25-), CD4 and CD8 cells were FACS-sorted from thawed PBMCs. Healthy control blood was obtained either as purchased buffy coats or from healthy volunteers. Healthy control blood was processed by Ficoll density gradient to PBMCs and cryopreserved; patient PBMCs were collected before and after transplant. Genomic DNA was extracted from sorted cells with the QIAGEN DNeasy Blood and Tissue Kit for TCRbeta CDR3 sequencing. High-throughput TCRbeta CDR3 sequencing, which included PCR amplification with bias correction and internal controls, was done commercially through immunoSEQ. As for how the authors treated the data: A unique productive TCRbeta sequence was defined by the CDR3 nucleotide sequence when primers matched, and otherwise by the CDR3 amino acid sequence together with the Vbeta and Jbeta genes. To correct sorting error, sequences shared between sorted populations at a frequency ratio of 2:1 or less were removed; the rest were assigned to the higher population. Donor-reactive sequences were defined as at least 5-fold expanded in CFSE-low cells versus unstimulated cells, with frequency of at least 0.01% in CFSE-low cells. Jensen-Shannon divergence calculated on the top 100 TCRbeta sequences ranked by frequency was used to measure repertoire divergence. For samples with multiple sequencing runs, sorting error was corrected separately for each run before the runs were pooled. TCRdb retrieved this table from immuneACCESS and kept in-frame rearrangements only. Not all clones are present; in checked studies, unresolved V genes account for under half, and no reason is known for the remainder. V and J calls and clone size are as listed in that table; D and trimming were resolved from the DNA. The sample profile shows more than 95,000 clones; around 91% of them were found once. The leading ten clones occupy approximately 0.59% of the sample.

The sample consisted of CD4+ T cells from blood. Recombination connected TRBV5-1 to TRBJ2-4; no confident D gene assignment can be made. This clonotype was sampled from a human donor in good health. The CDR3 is CASSPPGAKNIQYF. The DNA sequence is TGCGCCAGCAGCCCCCCGGGAGCCAAAAACATTCAGTACTTC.